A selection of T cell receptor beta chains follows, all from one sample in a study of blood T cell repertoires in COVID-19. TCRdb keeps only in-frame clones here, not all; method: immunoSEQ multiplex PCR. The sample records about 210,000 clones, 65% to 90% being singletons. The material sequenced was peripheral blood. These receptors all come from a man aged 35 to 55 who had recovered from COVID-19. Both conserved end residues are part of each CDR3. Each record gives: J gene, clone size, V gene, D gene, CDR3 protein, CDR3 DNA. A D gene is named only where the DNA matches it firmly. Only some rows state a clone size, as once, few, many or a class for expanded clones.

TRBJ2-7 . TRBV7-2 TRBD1 CASSSQDRANEQYF TGTGCCAGCAGCTCCCAGGACAGGGCGAATGAGCAGTACTTC
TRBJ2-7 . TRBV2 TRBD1 CASKDRGPYEQYF TGTGCCAGCAAAGACAGGGGGCCGTACGAGCAGTACTTC
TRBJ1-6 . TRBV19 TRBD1 CASSIARQGGRGSPLHF TGTGCCAGTAGTATAGCGAGACAGGGGGGTAGAGGTTCACCCCTCCACTTT
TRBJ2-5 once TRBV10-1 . CASSEGKGQMLGETQYF TGCGCCAGCAGTGAGGGGAAAGGACAGATGCTCGGAGAGACCCAGTACTTC
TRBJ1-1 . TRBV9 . CASSAATTGGEAFF TGTGCCAGCAGCGCAGCCACCACGGGAGGGGAAGCTTTCTTT
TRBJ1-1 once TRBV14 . CASSPTGGALNTEAFF TGTGCCAGCAGCCCCACCGGGGGGGCACTGAACACTGAAGCTTTCTTT
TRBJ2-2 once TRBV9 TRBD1 CASSVGQGASNTGELFF TGTGCCAGCAGCGTAGGACAGGGGGCATCGAACACCGGGGAGCTGTTTTTT
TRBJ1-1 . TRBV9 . CASSLEGNTEAFF TGTGCCAGCAGCCTTGAGGGGAACACTGAAGCTTTCTTT
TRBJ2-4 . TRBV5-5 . CASSLAVAENIQYF TGTGCCAGCAGCTTGGCTGTAGCGGAAAACATTCAGTACTTC
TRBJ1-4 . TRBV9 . CASSVEGSPRKLFF TGTGCCAGCAGCGTAGAAGGTAGCCCGAGAAAACTGTTTTTT
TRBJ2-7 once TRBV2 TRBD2 CASSEYGGRVSEQYF TGTGCCAGCAGTGAATACGGCGGGAGGGTAAGCGAGCAGTACTTC
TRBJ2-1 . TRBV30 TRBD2 CAWSVRLAGGSSEQFF TGTGCCTGGAGTGTTCGGCTAGCGGGAGGGTCTTCTGAGCAGTTCTTC
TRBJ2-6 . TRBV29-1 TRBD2 CSVGLAGVVSGANVLTF TGCAGCGTGGGACTAGCGGGAGTAGTATCTGGGGCCAACGTCCTGACTTTC
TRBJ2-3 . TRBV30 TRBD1 CAWGGQVMDTQYF TGTGCCTGGGGGGGACAGGTGATGGATACGCAGTATTTT
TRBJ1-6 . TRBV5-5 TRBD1 CASSLFYATGDSPLHF TGTGCCAGCAGCTTGTTTTATGCGACAGGGGATTCACCCCTCCACTTT
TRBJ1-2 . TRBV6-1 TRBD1 CASSDRGNGYTF TGTGCCAGCAGTGACAGGGGGAATGGCTACACCTTC
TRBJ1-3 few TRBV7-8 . CASSLQISGNTIYF TGTGCCAGCAGCTTACAAATCTCTGGAAACACCATATATTTT
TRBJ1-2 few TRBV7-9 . CASSRVNYGYTF TGTGCCAGCAGTCGCGTCAACTATGGCTACACCTTC
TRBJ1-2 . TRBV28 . CASSQGQGYTF TGTGCCAGCAGCCAGGGTCAGGGCTACACCTTC
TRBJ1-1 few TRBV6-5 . CASYQTAGWEAFF TGTGCCAGCTACCAGACAGCAGGATGGGAAGCTTTCTTT
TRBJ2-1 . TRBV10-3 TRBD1 CAISGQGFNEQFF TGTGCCATCAGCGGACAGGGATTTAATGAGCAGTTCTTC
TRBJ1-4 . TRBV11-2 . CASSLAGVKEKLFF TGTGCCAGCAGCTTAGCCGGGGTGAAAGAAAAACTGTTTTTT
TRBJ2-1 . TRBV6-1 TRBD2 CASSGNLLAATPSSYNEQFF TGTGCCAGCAGTGGAAACCTACTAGCGGCGACGCCAAGCTCCTACAATGAGCAGTTCTTC
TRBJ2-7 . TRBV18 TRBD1 CASSPPDREDSYEQYF TGTGCCAGCTCACCCCCGGACAGGGAAGATTCCTACGAGCAGTACTTC
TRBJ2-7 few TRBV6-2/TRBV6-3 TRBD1 CASSYLRDSLPYEQYF TGTGCCAGCAGTTACCTCCGGGACAGCCTACCCTACGAGCAGTACTTC
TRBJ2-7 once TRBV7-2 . CASSLGRTYEQYF TGTGCCAGCAGCTTAGGGCGGACCTACGAGCAGTACTTC
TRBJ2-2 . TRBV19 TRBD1 CASRRTGDNTGELFF TGTGCCAGTAGAAGGACAGGGGACAACACCGGGGAGCTGTTTTTT
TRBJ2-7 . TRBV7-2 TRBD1 CASSLGRGQGASYEQYF TGTGCCAGCAGCTTGGGGAGGGGACAGGGGGCCTCCTACGAGCAGTACTTC
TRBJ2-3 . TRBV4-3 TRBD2 CASSQDLGQSGLVDTQYF TGCGCCAGCAGCCAAGATTTGGGCCAATCGGGACTAGTGGATACGCAGTATTTT
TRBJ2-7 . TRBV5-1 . CASRVGATSSYEQYF TGCGCCAGCAGGGTAGGGGCGACCTCCTCCTACGAGCAGTACTTC
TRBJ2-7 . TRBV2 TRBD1 CASSGVTGTYEQYF TGTGCCAGCAGTGGGGTGACAGGGACCTACGAGCAGTACTTC
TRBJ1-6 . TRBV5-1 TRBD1 CASSAWTGSNSPLHF TGCGCCAGCAGCGCTTGGACAGGGTCCAATTCACCCCTCCACTTT
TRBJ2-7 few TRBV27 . CASSSGGYEQYF TGTGCCAGCAGCTCCGGAGGGTACGAGCAGTACTTC
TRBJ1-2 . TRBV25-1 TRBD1 CASSEYGTANYGYTF TGTGCCAGCAGTGAATATGGGACAGCTAACTATGGCTACACCTTC
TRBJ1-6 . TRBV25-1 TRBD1 CASSGAGDRAYNSPLHF TGTGCCAGCAGTGGTGCCGGAGACAGGGCCTATAATTCACCCCTCCACTTT
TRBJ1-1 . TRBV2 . CASRPGYTEAFF TGTGCCAGCAGACCCGGGTACACTGAAGCTTTCTTT
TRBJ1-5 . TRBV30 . CAWSVSSLGQPQHF TGTGCCTGGAGTGTATCTAGTTTAGGCCAGCCCCAGCATTTT
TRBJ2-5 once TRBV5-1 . CASSNPGTEGGGTQYF TGCGCCAGCAGCAACCCCGGTACGGAGGGTGGAGGGACCCAGTACTTC
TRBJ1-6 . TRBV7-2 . CASSSRQATPLHF TGTGCCAGCAGCTCTAGACAGGCTACACCCCTCCACTTT
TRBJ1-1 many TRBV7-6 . CASSLQGYTEAFF TGTGCCAGCAGCTTACAGGGCTACACTGAAGCTTTCTTT
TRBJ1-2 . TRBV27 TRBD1 CASSLKGQGSNYGYTF TGTGCCAGCAGTTTGAAAGGACAGGGCTCTAACTATGGCTACACCTTC
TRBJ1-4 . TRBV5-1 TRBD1 CASSQTGVTNEKLFF TGCGCCAGCAGCCAAACAGGGGTGACTAATGAAAAACTGTTTTTT
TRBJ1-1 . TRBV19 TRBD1 CASSRDRGRTEAFF TGTGCCAGTAGTCGTGACAGGGGGCGGACTGAAGCTTTCTTT
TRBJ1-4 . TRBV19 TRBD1 CASSMGQGTDEKLFF TGTGCCAGTAGTATGGGACAGGGGACTGATGAAAAACTGTTTTTT
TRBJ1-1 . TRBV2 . CASSVFGQTDTEAFF TGTGCCAGCAGTGTTTTCGGACAGACGGACACTGAAGCTTTCTTT
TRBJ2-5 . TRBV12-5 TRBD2 CASGLAGLAGEETQYF TGTGCTAGTGGTTTGGCGGGACTAGCGGGAGAAGAGACCCAGTACTTC
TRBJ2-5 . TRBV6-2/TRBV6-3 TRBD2 CASSYAGLAGRTPQETQYF TGTGCCAGCAGTTACGCGGGACTAGCGGGACGTACACCCCAAGAGACCCAGTACTTC
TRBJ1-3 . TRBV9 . CASSLTGGNTIYF TGTGCCAGCAGCTTGACAGGCGGAAACACCATATATTTT
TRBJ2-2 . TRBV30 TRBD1 CAWSKAGGRTGELFF TGTGCCTGGAGTAAAGCAGGGGGTAGGACCGGGGAGCTGTTTTTT
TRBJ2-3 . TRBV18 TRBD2 CASSTSGEDTQYF TGTGCCAGCTCGACTAGCGGGGAAGATACGCAGTATTTT
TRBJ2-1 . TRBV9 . CASRTTGSLGEQFF TGTGCCAGCAGAACCACGGGTAGCTTAGGTGAGCAGTTCTTC
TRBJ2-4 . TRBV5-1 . CASSLGPGVGKNIQYF TGCGCCAGCAGCTTGGGGCCAGGTGTGGGCAAAAACATTCAGTACTTC
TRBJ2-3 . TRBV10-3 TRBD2 CAISEGLADEFADTQYF TGTGCCATCAGTGAGGGGCTAGCGGACGAGTTTGCAGATACGCAGTATTTT
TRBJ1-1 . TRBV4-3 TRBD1 CASSQDSGGTEAFF TGCGCCAGCAGCCAAGATTCAGGGGGCACTGAAGCTTTCTTT
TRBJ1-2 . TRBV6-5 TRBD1 CASQDRVAGYTF TGTGCCAGCCAGGACAGGGTCGCTGGCTACACCTTC